The present T cell receptor beta chain was sequenced within a study of T cell responses to AZD1222 COVID-19 vaccine. With respect to this clone: Antigen: not known.

Study observations and caveats: Only a handful of AZD1222 recipients tested seropositive at baseline. Targets within unmutated variant regions were reportedly found for nearly half of spike-specific TCRs.

V dropped 5 bases and J dropped 0; count of bases not matched to a gene: 7. The CDR3 has 18 residues. The germline gives CDR1 LNHDA, CDR2 SQIVND (reference sequence). Clones were sequenced by immunoSEQ multiplex PCR, and TCRdb holds only the in-frame ones, with some missing. The sample includes tens of thousands of clones, roughly 87% of them seen just once. The specimen was peripheral blood, collected 28 days after the second AZD1222 dose. This sequence originates from an adult who received the AZD1222 COVID-19 vaccine. The rearrangement links TRBV19 to TRBJ2-6, with 10 bases that match TRBD1. The CDR3: CASSPWGQGSSGANVLTF. The CDR3 DNA reads TGTGCCAGTAGTCCGTGGGGACAGGGGAGCTCTGGGGCCAACGTCCTGACTTTC.